These T cell receptor beta chains were read from a single sample in a study of OX40 agonist ivuxolimab in advanced cancers. The data were produced by immunoSEQ multiplex PCR, yet TCRdb's version contains in-frame clones alone and is incomplete. The sample gives roughly 61,000 clones, under 90% of which show up once; more than 0.4% is in the top ten. Sequenced material: CD4+ or CD8+ T cells sorted from blood, taken in a trial of the OX40 agonist ivuxolimab. These receptors were taken from an adult with an advanced solid tumor such as melanoma, head and neck, liver or kidney cancer. Each CDR3 is given without its conserved first and last residue. D genes are given only for firm matches.

CDR3: ASSVVLARGSEQF; D: TRBD2; V: TRBV9
CDR3: ASSLTNGQGFYGYT; D: TRBD1; V: TRBV28
CDR3: ASSPGGSSETQY; D: .; V: TRBV6-6
CDR3: ASSQVGGPLNTEAF; D: .; V: TRBV4-2
CDR3: ASSLPTGELF; D: .; V: TRBV7-2
CDR3: ASSQVFGGYT; D: .; V: TRBV4-1
CDR3: ASSLATDYGYT; D: .; V: TRBV5-4
CDR3: ASSLARQRSGAKNIQY; D: .; V: TRBV7-7
CDR3: ASSSLVAGGANTGELF; D: TRBD2; V: TRBV5-4
CDR3: ASSPAGEGALGYT; D: TRBD1; V: TRBV7-9
CDR3: ASSISGRYAYT; D: .; V: TRBV7-2
CDR3: ACSTSGAGDTQY; D: TRBD2; V: TRBV30
CDR3: SVEDRAYEQY; D: .; V: TRBV29-1
CDR3: ASRFLRDPYEQY; D: .; V: TRBV28
CDR3: ASSISGISETQY; D: TRBD2; V: TRBV19